This TCR beta chain was sequenced during a study of blood T cell repertoires in COVID-19. Study context: Sources were T cells, B-cell-depleted T cells, or PBMCs; the material itself was cDNA or gDNA.

The authors' processing: Reference gene primer amplification in the assay estimated nucleated cell counts. Profiled with immunoSEQ multiplex PCR; TCRdb holds only in-frame clones, not every one. The DNA was the basis for D and trimming; V, J and clone size are from that table. Of just over 300,000 clones listed, 85% to 90% are singletons. Seattle enrolled patients during active infection and tracked them longitudinally. This CDR3 has 15 amino acids. V was cut by 4 bases and J by 6 bases, with 14 bases left in between. CDR1 and CDR2 (germline): SGHKS, YYEKEE (reference sequence). The origin of this receptor is a woman aged 25 to 39 with COVID-19, enrolled during active disease. The chain combines TRBV5-5 with TRBJ1-6; maybe TRBD1 (6 bases). Sequencing was performed on peripheral blood. The CDR3 protein is CASSQTGQSNSPLHF. CDR3 coding DNA: TGTGCCAGCAGCCAGACGGGACAAAGTAATTCACCCCTCCACTTT.